This T cell receptor (beta chain) emerged from a study of shared clonotypes between healthy human individuals. Deep-level assay runs were performed. Sequencing used immunoSEQ multiplex PCR; TCRdb keeps in-frame clones, though not all of them. The sample contains fewer than 1.4 million clones, 78% of which appear only once. CDR3 size: 13 residues. Germline V gene lookup returns CDR1 MDHEN and CDR2 SYDVKM. V lost 8 bases and J lost 5, with 13 bases in between. Sequenced material: memory CD4+ T cells from PBMCs. As to subset: CD45RA-negative fraction. The receptor's source is a man aged 18 to 30 in good health. Some clones in this sample may be carry-over from other donors' samples. This chain joins TRBV28 and TRBJ1-5, with D hard to call. CDR3 protein: CASGLLKYQPQHF. CDR3 DNA: TGTGCCAGCGGACTATTAAAATATCAGCCCCAGCATTTT. Variable domain in full (rest from reference TRBV28 and TRBJ1-5): DVKVTQSSRYLVKRTGEKVFLECVQDMDHENMFWYRQDPGLGLRLIYFSYDVKMKEKGDIPEGYSVSREKKERFSLILESASTNQTSMYLCASGLLKYQPQHFGDGTRLSIL.